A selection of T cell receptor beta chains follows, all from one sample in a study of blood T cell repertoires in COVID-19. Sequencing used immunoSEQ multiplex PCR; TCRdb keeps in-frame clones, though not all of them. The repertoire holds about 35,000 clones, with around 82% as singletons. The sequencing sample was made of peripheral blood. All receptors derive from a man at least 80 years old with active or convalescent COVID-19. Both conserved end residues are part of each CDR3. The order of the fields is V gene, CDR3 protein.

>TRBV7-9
CASSLVVGVPEQYF
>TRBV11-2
CASSLAGTNSPLHF
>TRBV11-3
CASSLILAGETGELFF
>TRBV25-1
CASSESGGVHEQYF
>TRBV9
CASSTRLAENTGELFF
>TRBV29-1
CSVEGVSGRIYNEQFF
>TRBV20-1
CSASWAFGNEQFF
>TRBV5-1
CASSPGLAGVNEQFF
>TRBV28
CASSLSSRVEAFF
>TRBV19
CASQGLAGVNEQFF
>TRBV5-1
CASSLVVGDYGYTF
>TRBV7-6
CASSLGASGTGELFF
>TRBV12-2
CASNSEGGTSGPVAYEQYF
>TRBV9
CASSVGVAGSYEQYF
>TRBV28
CASSLTGPPRGLSTEAFF
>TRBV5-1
CASSLVGGREQYF
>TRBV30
CAWRGGYNQPQHF
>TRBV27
CASSLIGTSVTGELFF
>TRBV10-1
CASSRGFSYEQYF
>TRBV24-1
CATKSGRLAETDTQYF